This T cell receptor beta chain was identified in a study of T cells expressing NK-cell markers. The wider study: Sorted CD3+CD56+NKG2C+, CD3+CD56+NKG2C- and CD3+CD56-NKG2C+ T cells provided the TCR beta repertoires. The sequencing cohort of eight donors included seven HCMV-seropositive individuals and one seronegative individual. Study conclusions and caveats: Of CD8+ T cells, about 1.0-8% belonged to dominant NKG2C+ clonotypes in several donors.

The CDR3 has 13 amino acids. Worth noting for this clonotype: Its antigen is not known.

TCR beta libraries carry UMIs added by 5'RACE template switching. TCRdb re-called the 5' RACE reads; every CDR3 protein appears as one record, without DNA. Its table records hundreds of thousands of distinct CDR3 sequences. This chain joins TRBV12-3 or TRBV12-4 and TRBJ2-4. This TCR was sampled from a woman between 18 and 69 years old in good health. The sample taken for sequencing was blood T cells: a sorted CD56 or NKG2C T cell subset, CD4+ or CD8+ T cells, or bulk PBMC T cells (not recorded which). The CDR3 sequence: CASSRQGGNIQYF.